Below, 29 T cell receptor beta chains from the same sample are listed, as sequenced in a study of blood T cells in healthy people across ages. PCR was performed a second time for roughly 7 to 12 cycles using a sample-barcoded 5' primer and a J-beta primer mix. TCRdb redid the calling of the 5' RACE reads with MiXCR, one entry per CDR3 protein. Here the sample spans a few hundred thousand distinct CDR3 sequences, 27% being singletons. What was sequenced was blood. These receptors originate from a woman in her seventies in good health.

The chain has TRBV29-1 and TRBJ2-3; TRBD1 aligns across 7 bases. This CDR3 is built from 11 residues. V shed 3 bases and J 8 bases; nucleotides not matched to a gene: 2. Per the germline V gene, CDR1 is SQVTM and CDR2 is ANQGSEA. This CDR3 is CSVDPGGTQYF. The CDR3 DNA reads as TGCAGCGTTGATCCAGGGGGTACGCAGTATTTT.

This rearrangement joins TRBV18 to TRBJ2-7; the D is unclear. V dropped 0 bases and J dropped 3 bases, with 3 bases sitting between them. Germline V CDR1 and CDR2: KGHSH, LQKENI. The length of the CDR3 is 12 residues. This chain's CDR3 is CASSPPGYEQYF. CDR3 in DNA: TGTGCCAGCTCACCACCAGGCTACGAGCAGTACTTC.

This chain links TRBV4-3 with TRBJ1-2; D is unclear. Germline CDR1 LGHNA, CDR2 YSLEER. The germline V and J ends were trimmed by 0 bases and 0 bases, with 8 bases remaining between them. This CDR3 has 15 amino acids. CDR3 amino acids: CASSQDTKTNYGYTF. Here the CDR3 DNA reads TGCGCCAGCAGCCAAGATACGAAGACTAACTATGGCTACACCTTC.

This sequence joins TRBV20-1 and TRBJ2-1, with D tentatively TRBD2 (6 bases). Germline CDR1 is DFQATT and CDR2 is SNEGSKA (reference sequence). The CDR3 consists of 11 residues. V was clipped by 3 bases and J by 8 bases, with 8 bases between them. CDR3 residues: CSARKRDEQFF. The CDR3 DNA sequence: TGCAGTGCTAGGAAGCGGGATGAGCAGTTCTTC.

CDR3 residues: CASSKGARATNEKLFF. The DNA of the CDR3 is TGTGCCAGCAGCAAGGGAGCCAGAGCAACTAATGAAAAACTGTTTTTT. This chain connects TRBV5-6 to TRBJ1-4; D is ambiguous. Germline V lookup: CDR1 SGHDT, CDR2 YYEEEE. Between the trimmed V and J ends, which lost 4 bases and 0 bases, there was a span of 13 bases. The CDR3 covers 16 residues.

This clonotype was picked up a small number of times. The chain recombines TRBV20-1 with TRBJ2-3, with D possibly matching TRBD2 (7 bases). Trimming pared 3 bases from V and 3 bases from J, leaving 10 bases between. The CDR3 loop spans 13 amino acids. Germline lookup yields CDR1 DFQATT and CDR2 SNEGSKA (reference sequence). The CDR3 DNA reads as TGCAGTGCTAGCGGGGGGCATACAGATACGCAGTATTTT. Translation gives CSASGGHTDTQYF.

The V call is TRBV10-3, the J call TRBJ2-5, with TRBD2 identical over 7 bases. CDR1 is ENHRY, CDR2 SYGVKD, per germline. With V trimmed by 6 bases and J by 2 bases, 6 bases remained unmatched. The CDR3 runs 14 residues. The CDR3 loop reads CAIRASGAQETQYF. In DNA, the CDR3 is TGTGCCATCAGGGCCAGCGGGGCACAAGAGACCCAGTACTTC.

This clonotype has a handful of counts. The chain uses TRBV18 and TRBJ2-5; perhaps D is TRBD1 or TRBD2 (5 bases each). The CDR3 has 14 residues. With 2 bases removed from V and 7 bases from J, the gap between germline ends came to 14 bases. CDR1 is KGHSH and CDR2 is LQKENI in the germline V gene. The CDR3 DNA follows: TGTGCCAGCTCACCAAGAGGGACCCGAAGGACCCAGTACTTC. Protein product: CASSPRGTRRTQYF. The entire variable domain, with the rest obtained from reference TRBV18 and TRBJ2-5, is as follows: NAGVMQNPRHLVRRRGQEARLRCSPMKGHSHVYWYRQLPEEGLKFMVYLQKENIIDESGMPKERFSAEFPKEGPSILRIQQVVRGDSAAYFCASSPRGTRRTQYFGPGTRLLVL.

This sequence joins TRBV3-1 and TRBJ2-5; D is perhaps TRBD2 (6 bases). Germline values: CDR1 LGHDT, CDR2 YNNKEL (reference sequence). The CDR3 contains 15 residues. V shed 0 bases and J shed 1 base, with 9 bases lying between them. CDR3 loop: CASSQDMGGQETQYF. The CDR3 region has the DNA TGTGCCAGCAGCCAAGATATGGGGGGCCAAGAGACCCAGTACTTC.

V is TRBV7-3 and J is TRBJ1-2, with a tentative D call TRBD1 (6 bases). The germline V and J ends were trimmed by 2 bases and 4 bases, with 11 bases remaining between them. Germline lookup yields CDR1 SGHTA and CDR2 FQGTGA. The CDR3 spans 14 residues. As DNA, the CDR3 is TGTGCCAGCAGCTTATATGAGGGGGGCTATGGCTACACCTTC. Translating it yields CASSLYEGGYGYTF.

This clonotype was picked up many times. This chain links TRBV6-6 with TRBJ1-4, with no clear D. This CDR3 is built from 12 residues. The germline V gene has CDR1 MNHNY and CDR2 SVGAGI (reference sequence). V lost 4 bases and J lost 9, with 9 bases in between. CDR3 DNA sequence: TGTGCCAGCAGTTCCACGGACCAAAAACTGTTTTTT. It yields the protein CASSSTDQKLFF.

This clonotype was detected a few times. This sequence joins TRBV11-2 and TRBJ2-3, with D uncertain. Trimming shortened V by 5 bases and J by 7 bases, and 19 bases separated the two germline ends. This CDR3 spans 15 amino acids. Germline CDR1 is SGHAT and CDR2 is FQNNGV. CDR3: CASSPQAVSPNTQYF. DNA of the CDR3: TGTGCCAGCAGCCCCCAGGCAGTATCTCCTAATACGCAGTATTTT.

The genes are TRBV24-1 and TRBJ1-5, with unresolved D. V was trimmed by 10 bases and J by 7 bases, leaving 16 bases between them. The germline gives CDR1 KGHDR, CDR2 SFDVKD. The CDR3 has 13 amino acids. CDR3 sequence: CATLRVGDQPQHF. For the CDR3, the DNA is TGTGCCACTCTTCGGGTAGGAGACCAGCCCCAGCATTTT.

This chain joins TRBV12-3 or TRBV12-4 and TRBJ1-4; the D is unclear. The CDR3 totals 11 residues. The V end was cut by 3 bases, the J end by 12 bases, with 8 bases between. CDR3 nucleotide sequence: TGTGCCAGCAGTTTTATTGAGGAACTGTTTTTT. It yields the protein CASSFIEELFF.

The chain has TRBV20-1 and TRBJ2-3; the match to TRBD2 covers 12 bases. V dropped 3 bases and J dropped 2; count of bases not matched to a gene: 18. The germline V gene has CDR1 DFQATT and CDR2 SNEGSKA (reference sequence). The CDR3 runs 20 residues. As DNA, the CDR3 is TGCAGTGCTAGGGGGTTTAATCCTAGCGGGGGGGCCTCAAACACAGATACGCAGTATTTT. Its translation: CSARGFNPSGGASNTDTQYF.

Only a few counts were recorded for this clonotype. This chain connects TRBV29-1 to TRBJ1-1; D unresolved. V was clipped by 5 bases and J by 1 base, with 20 bases between them. Germline V gives CDR1 SQVTM, CDR2 ANQGSEA. This CDR3 has 16 residues. Here the CDR3 reads CSVPPYGINGNTEAFF. For the CDR3, the DNA is TGCAGCGTTCCTCCTTACGGGATCAACGGGAACACTGAAGCTTTCTTT.

This rearrangement joins TRBV12-3 or TRBV12-4 to TRBJ2-1; TRBD2 agrees at 9 bases. The end of the DNA fits TRBJ2-5 better, so the J call may be wrong. The CDR3 sequence is 16 residues long. Here the CDR3 DNA reads TGTGCCAGCAGTCGGGTTAGCGGGGGAAAACAAGAGACCCAGTACTTC. It translates to CASSRVSGGKQETQYF.

This clonotype occurred a few times. This rearrangement joins TRBV5-6 to TRBJ2-5; D is perhaps TRBD1 (5 bases). With the DNA end fitting TRBJ2-1 better, the J assignment may be wrong. The germline CDR1 and CDR2 sequences are SGHDT and YYEEEE. The CDR3 is made up of 13 amino acids. In nucleotides, the CDR3 is TGTGCCAGCAGCTTAGCCAGGGTTAATGAGCAGTTCTTC. It yields the protein CASSLARVNEQFF.

The chain recombines TRBV18 with TRBJ2-3, with D unclear. Trimming took 3 bases from V and 5 from J, leaving 12 bases between them. The CDR3 spans 14 residues. CDR1 is KGHSH and CDR2 is LQKENI in the germline V gene. CDR3 region: CASSPGWGGDTQYF. CDR3 coding DNA: TGTGCCAGCTCACCCGGTTGGGGTGGAGATACGCAGTATTTT.

The chain is built from TRBV5-1 and TRBJ2-5; D perhaps matches TRBD1 (6 bases). Germline V lookup: CDR1 SGHRS, CDR2 YFSETQ. Trimming took off 1 base at V and 1 base at J, with 11 bases between the two ends. This CDR3 has 15 amino acids. CDR3 sequence reads: CASSLNLGAQETQYF. CDR3 DNA sequence: TGCGCCAGCAGCTTGAACTTGGGGGCCCAAGAGACCCAGTACTTC.

This clonotype was recorded a few times. This chain joins TRBV11-2 and TRBJ2-5; D unresolved. The last part of the DNA fits TRBJ2-7 better; the J call may be wrong. The length of the CDR3 is 14 residues. Germline V gene sequence: CDR1 SGHAT, CDR2 FQNNGV. The CDR3: CASSLMGRAYEQYF. The CDR3 DNA follows: TGTGCCAGCAGCTTAATGGGCAGAGCCTACGAGCAGTACTTC.

This clonotype was observed many times. The chain combines TRBV29-1 with TRBJ2-1; 9 nucleotides align to TRBD2. The ends lost 2 bases at V and 3 bases at J; junction bases unmatched: 8. Germline V lookup: CDR1 SQVTM, CDR2 ANQGSEA. The CDR3 is 16 amino acids. CDR3 region: CSVEWPAGGDYNEQFF. DNA for the CDR3: TGCAGCGTTGAATGGCCAGCGGGGGGCGACTACAATGAGCAGTTCTTC.

The rearrangement links TRBV6-1 to TRBJ2-2; 11 positions agree with TRBD2. The CDR3 is made up of 16 amino acids. Germline trimming cut 2 bases from V and 4 bases from J; bases unmatched to any gene: 3. From germline, CDR1 is MNHNS and CDR2 SASEGT. Here the CDR3 DNA reads TGTGCCAGCAGTGAATCCGGGACTAGCGGCACCGGGGAGCTGTTTTTT. Its protein product is CASSESGTSGTGELFF.

The chain carries TRBV29-1 and TRBJ2-1; 9 nucleotides line up with TRBD1. The J call may be wrong; the DNA end is better matched by TRBJ2-7. The CDR3 has 13 amino acids. From germline, CDR1 is SQVTM and CDR2 ANQGSEA. The DNA for the CDR3 is TGCAGCGTACGGACAGGGGCACAGTACGAGCAGTACTTC. As protein: CSVRTGAQYEQYF.

J is TRBJ1-6 and V is TRBV20-1, with a tentative D call TRBD1 (5 bases). The CDR3 is 17 amino acids. Trimming pared 0 bases from V and 9 bases from J, leaving 21 bases between. Germline assignment: CDR1 DFQATT and CDR2 SNEGSKA (reference sequence). The chain's CDR3 is CSAREIGAGVDGSPLHF. The CDR3 DNA reads as TGCAGTGCTAGAGAGATAGGGGCAGGCGTCGATGGTTCACCCCTCCACTTT.

The rearrangement links TRBV15 to TRBJ1-2, with TRBD1 as a possible D gene (6 bases). The CDR3 has 15 amino acids. CDR1 is LNHNV and CDR2 is YYDKDF in the germline V gene (reference sequence). V lost 5 bases to trimming and J lost 6 bases, with 19 bases between them. CDR3 sequence reads: CATSLRPWGGDGYTF. The CDR3 coding sequence is TGTGCCACCAGCCTACGCCCATGGGGGGGCGATGGCTACACCTTC.

This clonotype was observed a handful of times. The genes are TRBV2 and TRBJ2-1; D perhaps matches TRBD2 (6 bases). CDR3 length: 13 amino acids. Trimming left V 8 bases short and J 6 bases short, with 14 bases between. Germline V gene sequence: CDR1 SNHLY, CDR2 FYNNEI. In DNA form, the CDR3 reads TGTGCCAGCGGCTTGCAGGGACTCAATGAGCAGTTCTTC. Amino acid sequence: CASGLQGLNEQFF.

This clonotype occurred a few times. This rearrangement joins TRBV20-1 to TRBJ2-3; D might be TRBD1 (6 bases). Germline CDR1 is DFQATT and CDR2 is SNEGSKA (reference sequence). V was shortened by 1 base and J by 3 bases, with 11 bases between the two germline ends. The CDR3 has 14 residues. CDR3 protein: CSARVQGATDTQYF. CDR3 coding DNA: TGCAGTGCTAGAGTACAGGGAGCGACAGATACGCAGTATTTT.

The J gene is TRBJ1-5, the V gene TRBV6-2 or TRBV6-3, with 9 bases aligning to TRBD1. J was trimmed by 1 base and V by 6 bases; bases with no gene match: 4. CDR3 length equals 15 residues. The germline CDR1 and CDR2 sequences are MNHEY and SVGEGT. The CDR3, as DNA: TGTGCCAGCAGCCGACAGGGGGGGAGCAATCAGCCCCAGCATTTT. Its protein product is CASSRQGGSNQPQHF.